The T cell receptor (beta chain) under discussion was sequenced for a study of T cells in Graves' hyperthyroidism and ophthalmopathy (dated by TCRdb to between 2018 and 2021). For context, the study as a whole: Peripheral blood was collected at initial diagnosis, before any treatment. A discovery cohort of about 95 patients, approximately 45 with Graves' ophthalmopathy and 55 to 65 with stable Graves' hyperthyroidism, was used to find distinguishing TCR V-J signatures. Prospective prediction of ophthalmopathy was tested in an independent validation cohort consisting of about 19 hyperthyroidism patients and more than 15 patients who later progressed to ophthalmopathy. For training and testing, the 100 or so patients in the discovery cohort were randomly divided in a 7:3 ratio. The study also compared thyroid tissue and blood T-cell repertoires from five or six Graves' hyperthyroidism patients. After sampling, hyperthyroidism patients received methimazole starting at 30 mg daily, and ophthalmopathy patients received high-dose intravenous methylprednisolone. The paper describes TCR Vbeta CDR3 sequencing of 135 peripheral blood samples, made up of about 41 ophthalmopathy patients, roughly 75 hyperthyroidism patients and approximately 17 progressor patients.

At least ten counts were recorded for this clonotype. It has no known antigen specificity. Per-base quality was not reported, and no clone a single base away is much larger than it. The TCR beta CDR3 regions were amplified from the RNA transcripts. The TCR CDR3 was subjected to a first round of RT-PCR using the HTBI primer set and the Qiagen OneStep RT-PCR kit. Libraries were constructed in a second round of multiplex PCR, after which size selection and purification were carried out. Libraries were sequenced paired-end with 100 bp reads on an Illumina HiSeq2000. The authors' pipeline ran thus. SOAPnuke was used to process the raw data, throwing out any read that contained adapters or uncalled bases, had a mean Phred below 15, or lacked an exact constant-primer or identifier match. High-quality paired reads were merged with COPE v1.2.5, and unique nucleotide sequences were defined as clonotypes. MiTCR v1.1 was used to align the clonotypes against IMGT TRBV, TRBD and TRBJ reference segments. The analysis included only V-J combinations with a frequency above 0.0001, which together covered over 98% of the repertoires. A TCS score was defined as the ratio between F50 (clonal expansion) and ExV (chaos), using BLOSUM62-based TCRdist between CDR3 peptides within each V-J. Welch's t-statistics and random forest reduced fewer than 600 V-J features to roughly 13, which were used in a naive Bayes classifier (R e1071). In TCRdb, the public reads were trimmed at Q25 with fastp and aligned with MiXCR, with productive beta chains retained. Here each entry gathers all rows of one CDR3 protein and keeps the most common genes and DNA. The V and J calls here are based on TCRdb, not the publication. Recorded for this sample are around 560,000 distinct CDR3 sequences; over 15% of them occurred a single time. The ten largest make up about 17% of the sample.

Stable Graves' hyperthyroidism was defined as the absence of progression to ophthalmopathy over 18 months of follow-up. Hyperthyroidism patients were newly diagnosed, had a disease duration of under 2 months, and were aged 18 to 65 years. Patients with uncontrolled infections, other autoimmune diseases, pregnancy or lactation were excluded. Diagnoses were based on clinical symptoms, serum thyroxine and TRAb, thyroid ultrasound and orbital computed tomography. PBMCs were isolated from more than 9 ml of fresh peripheral blood by Ficoll-Paque density gradient centrifugation. Total RNA was extracted using Trizol reagent, and RNA quality was assessed on an Agilent 2100 Bioanalyzer. On the study overall, not on this receptor specifically: Ophthalmopathy was separated from stable hyperthyroidism by a 13 V-J signature model, with roughly 88% sensitivity and just over 81% specificity obtained in cross-validation and 80%/75% obtained in testing. Sample size was not statistically predetermined, and blinding of investigators to group allocation was not performed. During validation, the model predicted progression to ophthalmopathy a median of around 6 months ahead of onset, with more than 55% sensitivity and almost 75% specificity. Most expanded thyroid clonotypes (frequency above 0.001) were also detected in blood, suggesting blood repertoires may reflect thyroid immune responses.

The CDR1 and CDR2 encoded by the germline V gene are MDHEN and SYDVKM. The germline ends are 16 bases apart after V is trimmed by 6 bases and J by 4 bases. Its CDR3 holds 15 amino acids, cysteine through phenylalanine. Kept here is only the CDR3 DNA, which spans 45 bases and is read in frame from base 1. Sequenced input: blood. The TCR sequence derives from a woman younger than 30 with Graves' hyperthyroidism. Recombination connected TRBV28 to TRBJ2-1; too little of a D gene remains to name it. The CDR3 region has the sequence CASRPTDFVYNEQFF. The DNA sequence follows: TGTGCCAGCAGGCCCACGGATTTCGTTTACAATGAGCAGTTCTTC.